A few counts support the clone carrying this TCR beta chain. Its antigen is as yet unknown. The sample belongs to a study of T-cell memory formation after mild COVID-19. The overall study: TCR clustering was largely donor specific.

TCRdb reprocessed the 5' RACE reads via MiXCR and lists one record per CDR3 protein. This repertoire shows about half a million distinct CDR3 sequences, 15% to 20% found once; its top ten account for around an eighth. J lost 4 bases, V lost 0 bases, and 8 bases had no gene match. CDR3 length: 17 residues. Per the germline V gene, CDR1 is MNHEY and CDR2 is SVGAGI. Findings and limits, study-wide: Some clones that responded were present in memory (sampled pre-infection), which suggests cross-reactive memory joined. The authors did not confirm SARS-CoV-2 specificity of second-wave clones peaking day 37.

The sequencing sample was made of PBMCs or a T cell subset sorted from them (not recorded which). V and J are TRBV6-5 and TRBJ2-5, with 10 bases lining up with TRBD2. The receptor was isolated from an adult woman who had mild COVID-19 (a few samples of this study predate the infection). Cell type and time point are not known. Written as DNA, the CDR3 is TGTGCCAGCAGTTACTCGGGCAGCGGGGGGGGTGGAGAGACCCAGTACTTC. Translated: CASSYSGSGGGGETQYF.